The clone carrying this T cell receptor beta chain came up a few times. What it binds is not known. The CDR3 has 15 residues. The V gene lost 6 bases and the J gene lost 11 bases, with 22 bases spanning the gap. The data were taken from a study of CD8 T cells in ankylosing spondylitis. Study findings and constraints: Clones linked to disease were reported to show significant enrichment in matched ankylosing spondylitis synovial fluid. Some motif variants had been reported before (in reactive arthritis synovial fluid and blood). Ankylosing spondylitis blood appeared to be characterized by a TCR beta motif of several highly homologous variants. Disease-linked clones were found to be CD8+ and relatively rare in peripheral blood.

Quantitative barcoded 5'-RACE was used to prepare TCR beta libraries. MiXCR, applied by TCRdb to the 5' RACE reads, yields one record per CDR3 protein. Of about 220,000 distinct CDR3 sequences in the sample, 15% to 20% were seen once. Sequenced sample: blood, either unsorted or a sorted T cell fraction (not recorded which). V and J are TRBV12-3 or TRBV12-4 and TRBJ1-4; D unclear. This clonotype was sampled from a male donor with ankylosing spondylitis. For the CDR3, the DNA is TGTGCCAGCAGCCCAACAGACAATGCACCCACGAAACTGTTTTTT. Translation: CASSPTDNAPTKLFF.